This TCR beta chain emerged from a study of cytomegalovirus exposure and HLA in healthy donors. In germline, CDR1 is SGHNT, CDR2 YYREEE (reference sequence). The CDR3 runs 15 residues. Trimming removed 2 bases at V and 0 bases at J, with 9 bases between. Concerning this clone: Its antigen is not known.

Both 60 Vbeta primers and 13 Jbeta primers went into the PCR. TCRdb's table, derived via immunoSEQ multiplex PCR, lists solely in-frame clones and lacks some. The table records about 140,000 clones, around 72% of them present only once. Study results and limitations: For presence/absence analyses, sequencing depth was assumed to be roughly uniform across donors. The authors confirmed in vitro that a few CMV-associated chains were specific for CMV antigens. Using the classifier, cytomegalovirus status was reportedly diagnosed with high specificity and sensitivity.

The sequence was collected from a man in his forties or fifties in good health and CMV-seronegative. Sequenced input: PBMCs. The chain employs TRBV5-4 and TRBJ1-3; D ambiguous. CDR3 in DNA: TGTGCCAGCAGCTTCGAGAGAAGCTCTGGAAACACCATATATTTT. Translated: CASSFERSSGNTIYF.